A selection of T cell receptor beta chains follows, all from one sample in a study of T-cell memory formation after mild COVID-19. TCRdb analysed the 5' RACE reads with MiXCR anew, one entry per CDR3 protein. Of roughly 610,000 distinct CDR3 sequences in the sample, 17% were seen once. The specimen was PBMCs or a T cell subset sorted from them (not recorded which). These receptors came from an adult woman who had mild COVID-19 (a few samples of this study predate the infection). Cell type and time point are not known. Both conserved end residues are part of each CDR3. A D gene is named only where the DNA matches it firmly. A row's size may be missing; if present it is once, few, many or a size class.

size: .; J: TRBJ2-1; V: TRBV20-1; D: .; CDR3: CSATVGTAPDDEQFF; DNA: TGCAGTGCTACGGTCGGGACCGCCCCGGACGATGAGCAGTTCTTC
size: .; J: TRBJ2-5; V: TRBV20-1; D: TRBD2; CDR3: CSANILAGVYETQYF; DNA: TGCAGTGCAAACATACTAGCGGGAGTGTACGAGACCCAGTACTTC
size: few; J: TRBJ1-3; V: TRBV12-3/TRBV12-4; D: TRBD1; CDR3: CASRLRQGMGGNTIYF; DNA: TGTGCCAGCAGACTCCGACAGGGGATGGGTGGAAACACCATATATTTT
size: .; J: TRBJ2-1; V: TRBV7-6; D: TRBD2; CDR3: CASSLGAGTNGNEQFF; DNA: TGTGCCAGCAGCTTAGGAGCGGGGACTAACGGCAATGAGCAGTTCTTC
size: few; J: TRBJ1-4; V: TRBV7-9; D: .; CDR3: CASSLVVARQGDLLKEKLFF; DNA: TGTGCCAGCAGCTTAGTAGTGGCTCGCCAGGGAGACTTGTTAAAGGAAAAACTGTTTTTT
size: few; J: TRBJ2-5; V: TRBV4-3; D: .; CDR3: CASSQDSAETQYF; DNA: TGCGCCAGCAGCCAAGATTCGGCGGAGACCCAGTACTTC
size: .; J: TRBJ1-2; V: TRBV12-3/TRBV12-4; D: TRBD1; CDR3: CASSRTGQNYGYTF; DNA: TGTGCCAGCAGCCGCACGGGACAGAACTATGGCTACACCTTC
size: .; J: TRBJ1-2; V: TRBV3-1; D: .; CDR3: CASSQGGLQGYTF; DNA: TGTGCCAGCAGCCAAGGCGGTCTTCAAGGCTACACCTTC
size: .; J: TRBJ1-5; V: TRBV20-1; D: TRBD1; CDR3: CSGTGQVGQPQHF; DNA: TGCAGTGGGACAGGACAGGTGGGACAGCCCCAGCATTTT
size: .; J: TRBJ2-2; V: TRBV4-1; D: .; CDR3: CASSQDPGELFF; DNA: TGCGCCAGCAGCCAAGATCCCGGGGAGCTGTTTTTT
size: .; J: TRBJ1-1; V: TRBV6-5; D: TRBD1; CDR3: CASSPWTGVDTEAFF; DNA: TGTGCCAGCAGTCCCTGGACAGGGGTTGACACTGAAGCTTTCTTT
size: few; J: TRBJ2-2; V: TRBV6-6; D: TRBD1; CDR3: CASSYLPGGADTGELFF; DNA: TGTGCCAGCAGTTATCTCCCAGGGGGCGCAGACACCGGGGAGCTGTTTTTT
size: .; J: TRBJ1-5; V: TRBV12-3/TRBV12-4; D: .; CDR3: CASTLGGQPQHF; DNA: TGTGCCAGCACCCTCGGCGGCCAGCCCCAGCATTTT
size: few; J: TRBJ2-3; V: TRBV7-2; D: .; CDR3: CASSLGGSSDTQYF; DNA: TGTGCCAGCAGCTTAGGGGGGTCTTCAGATACGCAGTATTTT
size: .; J: TRBJ2-2; V: TRBV3-1; D: .; CDR3: CASSVALRVGQTNTGELFF; DNA: TGTGCCAGCAGCGTCGCTCTGCGTGTTGGGCAGACCAACACCGGGGAGCTGTTTTTT
size: many; J: TRBJ2-1; V: TRBV7-6; D: TRBD1; CDR3: CASSLAAGTGQYNEQFF; DNA: TGTGCCAGCAGCTTGGCGGCCGGGACAGGGCAATACAATGAGCAGTTCTTC
size: .; J: TRBJ2-5; V: TRBV23-1; D: .; CDR3: CASSQSRDIYF; DNA: TGCGCCAGCAGTCAATCCCGGGACATCTACTTC
size: few; J: TRBJ1-4; V: TRBV3-1; D: .; CDR3: CASSLGRNNEKLFF; DNA: TGTGCCAGCAGCCTGGGACGGAATAATGAAAAACTGTTTTTT
size: many; J: TRBJ1-1; V: TRBV12-3/TRBV12-4; D: .; CDR3: CASSLRVKPNTEAFF; DNA: TGTGCCAGCAGTTTGCGGGTCAAGCCGAACACTGAAGCTTTCTTT
size: few; J: TRBJ2-7; V: TRBV20-1; D: TRBD2; CDR3: CSATTSGSGYEQYF; DNA: TGCAGTGCCACGACTAGCGGGAGCGGATACGAGCAGTACTTC
size: .; J: TRBJ2-1; V: TRBV12-3/TRBV12-4; D: TRBD2; CDR3: CASGTSFHEQFF; DNA: TGTGCCAGTGGGACTAGCTTCCATGAGCAGTTCTTC
size: once; J: TRBJ2-5; V: TRBV15; D: .; CDR3: CATSRDKAGKTQYF; DNA: TGTGCCACCAGCAGAGATAAGGCGGGAAAGACCCAGTACTTC
size: few; J: TRBJ1-1; V: TRBV27; D: .; CDR3: CASRGTLNTEAFF; DNA: TGTGCCAGCCGAGGGACCCTGAACACTGAAGCTTTCTTT
size: few; J: TRBJ2-2; V: TRBV7-9; D: .; CDR3: CATVGELFF; DNA: TGTGCCACAGTAGGGGAGCTGTTTTTT
size: many; J: TRBJ1-2; V: TRBV29-1; D: TRBD1; CDR3: CSVESGQGITNYGYTF; DNA: TGCAGCGTTGAGTCTGGACAGGGGATTACTAACTATGGCTACACCTTC
size: few; J: TRBJ2-7; V: TRBV12-3/TRBV12-4; D: .; CDR3: CASSLRGFNYEQYF; DNA: TGTGCCAGCAGTTTGCGGGGTTTTAACTACGAGCAGTACTTC
size: few; J: TRBJ2-5; V: TRBV20-1; D: .; CDR3: CSALKGKETQYF; DNA: TGCAGTGCCCTAAAGGGGAAGGAGACCCAGTACTTC
size: few; J: TRBJ2-1; V: TRBV27; D: .; CDR3: CASSRTGRMFF; DNA: TGTGCCAGCAGTCGAACAGGGCGGATGTTCTTC
size: .; J: TRBJ1-1; V: TRBV29-1; D: .; CDR3: CSVEVPHWGAFF; DNA: TGCAGCGTTGAAGTCCCACACTGGGGGGCTTTCTTT
size: few; J: TRBJ1-2; V: TRBV27; D: .; CDR3: CASSSNRYGYTF; DNA: TGTGCCAGCAGTTCCAACCGCTATGGCTACACCTTC
size: few; J: TRBJ2-2; V: TRBV12-3/TRBV12-4; D: TRBD2; CDR3: CASRGLAVNTGELFF; DNA: TGTGCCAGCAGGGGACTAGCGGTGAACACCGGGGAGCTGTTTTTT
size: few; J: TRBJ2-1; V: TRBV5-1; D: TRBD2; CDR3: CASSAGLAGVPHYNEQFF; DNA: TGCGCCAGCAGCGCGGGACTAGCGGGAGTACCGCACTACAATGAGCAGTTCTTC
size: few; J: TRBJ2-5; V: TRBV7-6; D: .; CDR3: CASSPIGEYQETQYF; DNA: TGTGCCAGCAGCCCAATCGGGGAGTACCAAGAGACCCAGTACTTC
size: .; J: TRBJ2-7; V: TRBV7-3; D: .; CDR3: CASSLNRAHEQYF; DNA: TGTGCCAGCAGCTTAAATCGGGCTCACGAGCAGTACTTC
size: few; J: TRBJ2-2; V: TRBV7-6; D: .; CDR3: CASKAANTGELFF; DNA: TGTGCCAGCAAGGCAGCTAACACCGGGGAGCTGTTTTTT
size: .; J: TRBJ2-3; V: TRBV24-1; D: .; CDR3: CATSGGIGSSTDTQYF; DNA: TGTGCCACCAGTGGGGGCATTGGAAGTAGCACAGATACGCAGTATTTT
size: few; J: TRBJ2-5; V: TRBV11-2; D: .; CDR3: CASSQGVSETQYF; DNA: TGTGCCAGCAGCCAAGGGGTCTCGGAGACCCAGTACTTC
size: few; J: TRBJ2-1; V: TRBV19; D: .; CDR3: CASSDVLSAGADEQFF; DNA: TGTGCCAGTAGTGACGTACTGAGTGCGGGGGCAGATGAGCAGTTCTTC
size: .; J: TRBJ2-3; V: TRBV7-2; D: .; CDR3: CASSAGPTRADTQYF; DNA: TGTGCCAGCAGCGCAGGACCGACGAGAGCAGATACGCAGTATTTT
size: few; J: TRBJ1-6; V: TRBV19; D: .; CDR3: CASSFAPGSLHF; DNA: TGTGCCAGTAGTTTTGCCCCCGGGAGCCTCCACTTT
size: many; J: TRBJ2-7; V: TRBV18; D: TRBD1; CDR3: CASSLYGQGYEQYF; DNA: TGTGCCAGCTCACTGTACGGACAGGGCTACGAGCAGTACTTC
size: .; J: TRBJ2-7; V: TRBV27; D: TRBD1; CDR3: CAVGGGQGVGEQYF; DNA: TGTGCCGTCGGAGGAGGACAGGGGGTAGGAGAGCAGTACTTC
size: .; J: TRBJ1-5; V: TRBV4-1; D: .; CDR3: CASSAPGDNQPQHF; DNA: TGCGCCAGCAGCGCCCCGGGGGACAATCAGCCCCAGCATTTT
size: .; J: TRBJ1-1; V: TRBV30; D: .; CDR3: CAWSVYSGTEAFF; DNA: TGTGCCTGGAGTGTCTACAGTGGGACTGAAGCTTTCTTT
size: .; J: TRBJ2-3; V: TRBV5-1; D: .; CDR3: CASSLAVATDTQYF; DNA: TGCGCCAGCAGCTTGGCCGTAGCCACAGATACGCAGTATTTT
size: few; J: TRBJ2-6; V: TRBV7-9; D: .; CDR3: CASSIRGAALRGGANVLTF; DNA: TGTGCCAGCAGCATTAGAGGGGCAGCTCTCCGTGGAGGGGCCAACGTCCTGACTTTC